These 13 T cell receptor beta chains originate from one sample sequenced in a study of blood T cells in healthy people across ages. With a J-beta primer mix and a sample-barcoded 5' primer, a second PCR ran roughly 6 to 12 cycles. Via MiXCR, TCRdb re-called the 5' RACE reads, giving one row per CDR3 protein. The table has over 600,000 distinct CDR3 sequences, approximately 40% seen once; the top ten hold about 30%. The specimen sequenced was blood. All receptors come from an elderly man in good health.

The chain has TRBV7-3 and TRBJ1-5; D is perhaps TRBD1 (5 bases). With 2 bases removed from V and 6 bases from J, the gap between germline ends came to 20 bases. From germline, CDR1 is SGHTA and CDR2 FQGTGA. The CDR3 length is 17 residues. DNA for the CDR3: TGTGCCAGCAGCTTATATCGTGCGGCAGGGAGGCTTCAGCCCCAGCATTTT. It translates to CASSLYRAAGRLQPQHF.

A few counts support this clonotype. The J gene is TRBJ2-7, the V gene TRBV3-1; 12 nucleotides line up with TRBD2. Losses at the gene ends were 4 bases for V and 4 bases for J; bases not matched to a gene: 20. The CDR3 totals 20 residues. Germline CDR1 reads LGHDT; CDR2 reads YNNKEL (reference sequence). The CDR3 nucleotides read TGTGCCAGCAGCCTTTTCCCGACTAGCGGGAGCAACTCGATTGGGTACGAGCAGTACTTC. Protein sequence: CASSLFPTSGSNSIGYEQYF.

This clonotype was seen only a few times. The gene calls are TRBV12-3 or TRBV12-4 and TRBJ2-5; TRBD2 is a possible D gene (5 bases). The length of the CDR3 is 17 residues. The germline V and J ends were trimmed by 3 bases and 5 bases, with 22 bases remaining between them. This CDR3 is CASSFIRLALGGETQYF. CDR3 coding DNA: TGTGCCAGCAGTTTTATCCGACTTGCCCTCGGCGGGGAGACCCAGTACTTC.

The chain is built from TRBV30 and TRBJ1-4; a possible D gene is TRBD1 (6 bases). V lost 5 bases to trimming and J lost 7 bases, with 17 bases between them. The CDR3 spans 14 residues. The germline V gene has CDR1 GTSNPN and CDR2 SVGIG (reference sequence). The CDR3 region is CAWGSGDVGEKLFF. The CDR3 DNA reads TGTGCCTGGGGGTCAGGGGATGTCGGTGAAAAACTGTTTTTT. Using reference TRBV30 and TRBJ1-4 for the parts outside the CDR3, the full variable domain is SQTIHQWPATLVQPVGSPLSLECTVEGTSNPNLYWYRQAAGRGLQLLFYSVGIGQISSEVPQNLSASRPQDRQFILSSKKLLLSDSGFYLCAWGSGDVGEKLFFGSGTQLSVL.

The rearrangement joins TRBV5-1 to TRBJ2-2; D ambiguous. This CDR3 contains 15 residues. Deletions cut 0 bases from V and 7 bases from J, with 13 bases between. Germline CDR1 reads SGHRS; CDR2 reads YFSETQ. CDR3 amino acids: CASSLGVTSVGELFF. The CDR3 nucleotides read TGCGCCAGCAGCTTGGGGGTGACATCAGTCGGGGAGCTGTTTTTT. Full variable domain (rest looked up from reference TRBV5-1 and TRBJ2-2): KAGVTQTPRYLIKTRGQQVTLSCSPISGHRSVSWYQQTPGQGLQFLFEYFSETQRNKGNFPGRFSGRQFSNSRSEMNVSTLELGDSALYLCASSLGVTSVGELFFGEGSRLTVL.

This chain connects TRBV7-9 to TRBJ2-7, with a weak D call TRBD1 (6 bases). The germline CDR1 and CDR2 sequences are SEHNR and FQNEAQ (reference sequence). Trimming cost V 5 bases and J 6 bases, with 20 bases left between them. The CDR3 is 15 residues long. CDR3 amino acids: CASSRATGRTSEQYF. CDR3 DNA sequence: TGTGCCAGCAGCCGCGCGACAGGACGGACCAGCGAGCAGTACTTC.

The rearrangement links TRBV6-5 to TRBJ2-3, with D hard to call. Trimming left V 5 bases short and J 5 bases short, with 11 bases between. In germline, CDR1 is MNHEY, CDR2 SVGAGI. The CDR3 has 13 residues. Here the CDR3 reads CASSTLVVDTQYF. Written as DNA, the CDR3 is TGTGCCAGCAGTACACTTGTGGTAGATACGCAGTATTTT.

This clonotype has only a few counts. The rearrangement uses TRBV5-1 and TRBJ2-1; 14 bases fit TRBD2. The CDR3 runs to 19 residues. V shed 1 base, J shed 2 bases, and the junction held 8 bases outside the gene matches. CDR1 is SGHRS and CDR2 is YFSETQ in the germline V gene. The CDR3 spells CASSLPRLAGGGTYNEQFF. The CDR3 DNA sequence: TGCGCCAGCAGCTTGCCGAGACTAGCGGGAGGGGGAACCTACAATGAGCAGTTCTTC.

There are a few counts of this clonotype. The rearrangement uses TRBV27 and TRBJ2-3; possibly TRBD2 for D (6 bases). This CDR3 spans 14 amino acids. CDR1 and CDR2 from the germline V gene are MNHEY and SMNVEV (reference sequence). V lost 6 bases to trimming and J lost 6 bases, with 16 bases between them. The CDR3 DNA sequence: TGTGCCAGCAGGAATAGCGGCCCGGGCGATACGCAGTATTTT. Its translation is CASRNSGPGDTQYF.

This clonotype was observed a handful of times. The genes are TRBV28 and TRBJ2-1, with a tentative D call TRBD1 (6 bases). Per germline, CDR1 MDHEN and CDR2 SYDVKM. The CDR3 length is 14 residues. The V end lost 10 bases, the J end lost 4 bases, and 17 bases lay between the germline ends. The CDR3 nucleotides read TGTGCCACCGATCCGGGACACTTATACAATGAGCAGTTCTTC. Its translation is CATDPGHLYNEQFF.

This clonotype appeared many times. This chain joins TRBV20-1 and TRBJ2-3; no definite D call. V was shortened by 5 bases and J by 6 bases, with 9 bases between the two germline ends. The CDR3 runs to 11 residues. From germline, CDR1 is DFQATT and CDR2 SNEGSKA (reference sequence). CDR3: CSAAFSDTQYF. DNA for the CDR3: TGCAGTGCTGCTTTTTCGGATACGCAGTATTTT.

There are a few counts of this clonotype. CDR3 DNA: TGTGCCTGGCAAAGGCTGCGGGGGGCCTCCTACGAGCAGTACTTC. This gives the protein CAWQRLRGASYEQYF. The chain employs TRBV30 and TRBJ2-7, with TRBD2 matching 8 bases. V shed 5 bases, J shed 0 bases, and the junction held 9 bases outside the gene matches. This CDR3 is built from 15 residues. Germline loops: CDR1 GTSNPN, CDR2 SVGIG (reference sequence). Full variable domain (missing parts from reference TRBV30 and TRBJ2-7): SQTIHQWPATLVQPVGSPLSLECTVEGTSNPNLYWYRQAAGRGLQLLFYSVGIGQISSEVPQNLSASRPQDRQFILSSKKLLLSDSGFYLCAWQRLRGASYEQYFGPGTRLTVT.

This chain connects TRBV4-3 to TRBJ2-1, with 11 bases matching TRBD2. CDR3 size: 16 residues. With 5 bases clipped from V and 4 bases from J, the junction kept 7 bases outside the gene matches. Germline CDR1 and CDR2: LGHNA and YSLEER. In nucleotides, the CDR3 is TGCGCCAGCAGCGCCACTAGCGGGAGTTCGTACAATGAGCAGTTCTTC. It encodes CASSATSGSSYNEQFF.